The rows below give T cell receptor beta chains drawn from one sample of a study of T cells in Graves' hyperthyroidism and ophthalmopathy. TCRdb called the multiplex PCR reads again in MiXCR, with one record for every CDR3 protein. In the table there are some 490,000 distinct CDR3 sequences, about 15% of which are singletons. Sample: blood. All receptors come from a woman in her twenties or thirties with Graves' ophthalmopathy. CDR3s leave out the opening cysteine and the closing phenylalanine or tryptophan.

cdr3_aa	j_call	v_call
SVEKQGDDGANVLT	TRBJ2-6	TRBV29-1
ASSSQGAPYEQY	TRBJ2-7	TRBV5-4
SARDFEGGPYTQY	TRBJ2-3	TRBV20-1
SAAGTDQYEQY	TRBJ2-7	TRBV20-1
ASSPTSRMNTGELF	TRBJ2-2	TRBV5-6
ASSLEFSGGPPQY	TRBJ2-5	TRBV7-2
ASSLVGRGDEAF	TRBJ1-1	TRBV11-2
ASSLTVFGSSYNEQF	TRBJ2-1	TRBV11-3
AWSVPEVGTDTQY	TRBJ2-3	TRBV30
ASSFGRDFPKLF	TRBJ1-4	TRBV28
ASRGDRELSTDTQY	TRBJ2-3	TRBV28
ASSITDRVQETQY	TRBJ2-5	TRBV9
ASSYMADGAWAQY	TRBJ2-5	TRBV6-2/TRBV6-3
ASSLLGTENEKLF	TRBJ1-4	TRBV7-9
AWSVQRNEQF	TRBJ2-1	TRBV30
ASDIGPDYEQY	TRBJ2-7	TRBV2
ASNLLAKVSPLH	TRBJ1-6	TRBV7-2
ASSSITWGTTYEQY	TRBJ2-7	TRBV28
ASSVTDNYEQY	TRBJ2-7	TRBV2
SVAEETQY	TRBJ2-5	TRBV29-1
AWSPLYWTGYGYT	TRBJ1-2	TRBV30
ATSDRTGRVEETQY	TRBJ2-5	TRBV24-1
ASWAGGPSF	TRBJ2-1	TRBV6-2/TRBV6-3
ASSFMPRPYSYEQY	TRBJ2-7	TRBV7-2
ASSGVDSPTYEQY	TRBJ2-7	TRBV6-1
ASSKARGFAEAF	TRBJ1-1	TRBV6-1
ASSLGANGETQY	TRBJ2-5	TRBV28
ASSEGGVYGYT	TRBJ1-2	TRBV25-1
ASGLFVDTQY	TRBJ2-3	TRBV7-2
ASSLAGTPGGTDTQY	TRBJ2-3	TRBV7-2
ASSYSAGDTDTQY	TRBJ2-3	TRBV6-5
ASRVRDLGRYEQY	TRBJ2-7	TRBV4-1
ASSQPLGTNEKLF	TRBJ1-4	TRBV3-1
ASKRTGEDEKLF	TRBJ1-4	TRBV5-8
ASSGLAGGPGEQY	TRBJ2-7	TRBV2
ASTDSGGYT	TRBJ1-2	TRBV28
ASSLSVGSTDTQY	TRBJ2-3	TRBV5-1
AGNLDGLAGGTYNEQF	TRBJ2-1	TRBV7-2
SARDAREYGADTQY	TRBJ2-3	TRBV20-1
ASSVDSEYNSPLH	TRBJ1-6	TRBV9
AWGQPTSGRWETQY	TRBJ2-5	TRBV30
ASSLLGGGGYT	TRBJ1-2	TRBV28
ASSSAGFTNEKLF	TRBJ1-4	TRBV11-2
SARGVQANTGELF	TRBJ2-2	TRBV20-1
SVGTLSTDTQY	TRBJ2-3	TRBV20-1
ASSSFRGGATPYEQY	TRBJ2-7	TRBV2
ASSPGSHNEQF	TRBJ2-1	TRBV28
ASSIDRGTERISSGAF	TRBJ1-1	TRBV19
AWILGGTQY	TRBJ2-5	TRBV30
SASFTSGEGYTQY	TRBJ2-3	TRBV20-1
ASSIDHRAGYNEQF	TRBJ2-1	TRBV19